This T cell receptor beta chain was identified in a study of OX40 agonist ivuxolimab in advanced cancers. The protocol was immunoSEQ multiplex PCR, while the TCRdb copy is restricted to in-frame clones and leaves out a portion. Found here are more than 95,000 clones, roughly nine tenths of them singletons; the top ten hold roughly 0.33%. Germline V CDR1 and CDR2: ENHRY, SYGVKD. The CDR3 length is 18 residues. The trim removed 1 base at V and 6 bases at J, leaving 10 bases unmatched. As for this clone: Its cognate antigen is unknown.

Study-level points and caveats: Fewer expanded clones were found on average in CD4+ than in CD8+ T cells.

The material sequenced was CD4+ or CD8+ T cells sorted from blood, taken in a trial of the OX40 agonist ivuxolimab. This sequence joins TRBV10-3 and TRBJ2-1; TRBD1 agrees at 12 bases. The TCR sequence derives from an adult with an advanced solid tumor such as melanoma, head and neck, liver or kidney cancer. CDR3 residues: CAISEWPGTGGRGNEQFF. CDR3 nucleotide sequence: TGTGCCATCAGTGAGTGGCCCGGGACAGGGGGCAGGGGCAATGAGCAGTTCTTC.